One sample yielded the 31 T cell receptor beta chains listed below, sequenced in a study of tumor-infiltrating lymphocytes in primary liver carcinoma. A primer matching the constant region was used to make TCR beta cDNA from approximately 520 ng of total RNA. Slightly modified ARM-PCR with three nested multiplex PCR rounds yielded TCR beta libraries. Researchers ran the first two PCR rounds for roughly 10 cycles each with TRBV1-TRBV30 forward primers and a C-beta reverse primer. One entry per CDR3 protein, called by TCRdb with MiXCR from the multiplex PCR reads. The data hold nearly 50,000 distinct CDR3 sequences, with about 73% observed a single time. Extraction of RNA together with DNA used about 20-34 mg of unsorted bulk tissue. Sequencing was performed on liver tumor tissue from sampling region 3. Noted subset: tumor region T3, left-lateral pole. The receptor source for this set is a man aged 35-49 years with primary liver carcinoma and hepatitis B virus infection.

The CDR3 DNA reads TGTGCCAGCAGTGGACTAGCGGGAGTGTCTTTCTACGAAGAGTACTTC. Translation: CASSGLAGVSFYEEYF. This chain connects TRBV7-8 to TRBJ2-7; TRBD2 matches 13 bases. In germline, CDR1 is SGHVS, CDR2 FQNEAQ. This CDR3 is built from 16 residues. V dropped 6 bases and J dropped 11; count of bases not matched to a gene: 16.

This chain joins TRBV4-2 and TRBJ1-1; D remains unclear. CDR1 and CDR2 (germline): LGHNA, YNFKEQ. There are 13 residues in the CDR3. Trimming removed 3 bases from V and 7 bases from J, with 12 bases in between. The chain's CDR3 is CASSHTTVDEAFF. The CDR3 DNA sequence: TGTGCCAGCAGCCACACCACAGTGGATGAAGCTTTCTTT.

On this clonotype: One end of the junction does not line up with germline, which may come from a read error. The rearrangement joins TRBV4-2 to TRBJ2-5; 9 bases agree with TRBD2. This CDR3 has 16 amino acids. From germline, CDR1 is LGHNA and CDR2 YNFKEQ. This CDR3 is CASSKDWGLALETQYF. The DNA of the CDR3 is TGTGCCAGCAGCAAAGATTGGGGACTAGCCTTAGAGACCCAGTACTTC.

This rearrangement joins TRBV11-2 to TRBJ2-1, with TRBD2 matching 8 bases. The CDR3 contains 16 residues. Germline V lookup: CDR1 SGHAT, CDR2 FQNNGV. The CDR3 DNA reads TGTACTAGCAGCTTGGATACAGGACTAGCCATGGGTGAGCAGTTCTTC. This gives the protein CTSSLDTGLAMGEQFF.

A note on this clonotype: An end of the junction differs from the germline gene, which may be a read error. This chain links TRBV10-3 with TRBJ1-2; tentatively, D is TRBD1 (5 bases). Germline V gives CDR1 ENHRY, CDR2 SYGVKD. This CDR3 region has 18 residues. CDR3 amino acids: CAISESGHRSATNYVYTF. CDR3 nucleotides: TGTGCCATCAGTGAGTCCGGACATAGATCGGCTACTAACTATGTCTACACCTTC.

Worth noting for this clonotype: The germline gene is not matched at one end of the junction; a read error may be the cause. The chain links TRBV14 to TRBJ2-3; D is perhaps TRBD1 or TRBD2 (5 bases each). The V gene's germline CDR1 is SGHDN and CDR2 FVKESK. The CDR3 is 17 residues long. As DNA, the CDR3 is TGTACCAGCGGCCATAATCCCGGGACCACTAGCACAGATACGCAGTATTTT. Translating gives CTSGHNPGTTSTDTQYF.

As to this clonotype: This likely comes from a read error, as the CDR3 has no conserved phenylalanine or tryptophan at its end. V and J are TRBV29-1 and TRBJ2-7, with D perhaps TRBD2 (5 bases). The V gene's germline CDR1 is SQVTM and CDR2 ANQGSEA. The CDR3 length is 16 residues. The DNA for the CDR3 is TGCAGCGTTGAATCCCGCAAGACTAACGAGTCCTTCGAGCAGTACCTC. It specifies CSVESRKTNESFEQYL.

This clonotype was counted ten times or more. The rearrangement links TRBV4-1 to TRBJ2-7, with D tentatively TRBD1 (6 bases). V shed 3 bases and J shed 3 bases, with 15 bases lying between them. The CDR3 contains 15 residues. In germline, CDR1 is MGHRA, CDR2 YSYEKL. Written as DNA, the CDR3 is TGCGCCAGCAGCCAGTCCCCCCAGGGGCGCTACGAGCAGTACTTC. Translation: CASSQSPQGRYEQYF.

This clonotype is a singleton in its sample. The V gene is TRBV10-3, the J gene TRBJ1-3, with unresolved D. The CDR3 spans 15 residues. CDR1 and CDR2 from the germline V gene are ENHRY and SYGVKD. Trimming took off 6 bases at V and 2 bases at J, with 14 bases between the two ends. The CDR3 sequence is CAISEVQSPGNTIYF. The CDR3, as DNA: TGTGCCATCAGCGAGGTACAGAGCCCTGGAAACACCATATATTTT.

The chain carries TRBV7-3 and TRBJ2-1; a possible D gene is TRBD2 (7 bases). V was cut by 1 base and J by 9 bases, with 10 bases left in between. Germline lookup yields CDR1 SGHTA and CDR2 FQGTGA. This CDR3 spans 13 amino acids. This chain's CDR3 is CASSLNREGEQFF. Here the CDR3 DNA reads TGTGCCAGCAGCTTAAACAGGGAGGGTGAGCAGTTCTTC.

With regard to this clonotype: With a much larger clone just one base away, this may be a read error. The chain employs TRBV15 and TRBJ2-7, with unresolved D. The V gene's germline CDR1 is LNHNV and CDR2 YYDKDF (reference sequence). CDR3 length: 13 amino acids. DNA for the CDR3: TGTGCCACCATCAGAGACCACAGAAGGGAGCAGTACTTC. Amino acids: CATIRDHRREQYF.

As to this clonotype: An end of the junction differs from the germline gene, which may be a read error. This sequence joins TRBV11-2 and TRBJ2-7; D possibly corresponds to TRBD2 (6 bases). The length of the CDR3 is 15 residues. The germline V gene encodes CDR1 SGHAT and CDR2 FQNNGV. The CDR3 DNA reads TGTGCCAGTAGCTCTACAGGTGGCCGGGGGTACGAGCAGTACTTC. Protein: CASSSTGGRGYEQYF.

Regarding this clonotype: One end of the junction fails to match germline, which may point to a read error. The chain joins TRBV5-4 to TRBJ2-1; no clear D. The CDR3 spans 12 residues. CDR1 and CDR2 from the germline V gene are SGHNT and YYREEE (reference sequence). The DNA for the CDR3 is TGTGCCAGCAGCTTAGGCGGAAATGAGCACCTCTTC. It translates to CASSLGGNEHLF.

Comment on this clonotype: Sequence at one end of the junction differs from germline and may be a read error. The V gene is TRBV5-1, the J gene TRBJ1-5; D might be TRBD1 (5 bases). This CDR3 has 14 residues. The germline V gene encodes CDR1 SGHRS and CDR2 YFSETQ. For the CDR3, the DNA is TGCGCCAGCAGCTATGGGGACGGGGGTCAGCCCCCGTATTTT. It yields the protein CASSYGDGGQPPYF.

The chain couples TRBV24-1 to TRBJ1-2; 7 bases align to TRBD1. The CDR3 length is 13 residues. Germline CDR1 reads KGHDR; CDR2 reads SFDVKD. V shed 6 bases and J 4 bases; nucleotides not matched to a gene: 4. Here the CDR3 DNA reads TGTGCCACCAGTAAACAGGGGACCTATGGCTACACCTTC. Protein product: CATSKQGTYGYTF.

This clonotype was seen ten or more times. The J gene is TRBJ2-4, the V gene TRBV4-2; the D gene is possibly TRBD2 (6 bases). V lost 10 bases and J 1 base, leaving 23 bases between the germline ends. From germline, CDR1 is LGHNA and CDR2 YNFKEQ. The CDR3 has 17 amino acids. The CDR3 DNA reads TGTGCCAACCAGCTTGGAGGGCCGAGGGAGGCCAAAAACATTCAGTACTTC. Translation: CANQLGGPREAKNIQYF.

Regarding this clonotype: The CDR3 does not end in the conserved phenylalanine or tryptophan, so this is likely a read error. It is unclear where the CDR3 begins or ends on the DNA, so no DNA is shown, and the CDR3 is as TCRdb lists it. This chain uses TRBV11-2 with TRBJ2-7; the DNA was not used to check the table's D call, TRBD2. CDR1 is SGHAT and CDR2 is FQNNGV in the germline V gene. From its first to its last residue, the CDR3 has 16 amino acids. This chain's CDR3 is CASSFTRGSFTHEQYI.

To note about this clonotype: A read error may account for a junction end that differs from germline. The chain has TRBV12-3 or TRBV12-4 and TRBJ2-6; possible D gene TRBD1, 5 bases. The CDR3 is 14 amino acids. CDR3 in amino acids: CVSRRASGAKVLTF. CDR3 coding DNA: TGTGTCAGCAGGAGAGCCTCTGGGGCCAAAGTCCTGACTTTC.

In its sample, this clonotype ranks as medium-sized. The V gene is TRBV5-5, the J gene TRBJ2-1, with 10 bases identical to TRBD2. Per germline, CDR1 SGHKS and CDR2 YYEKEE (reference sequence). This CDR3 has 14 amino acids. After removal of 1 base from V and 5 bases from J, the junction contained 0 bases not matched to a gene. CDR3 protein: CASSLTSGDNEQFF. The CDR3 bases are TGTGCCAGCAGCTTGACTAGCGGGGACAATGAGCAGTTCTTC.

The gene calls are TRBV12-3 or TRBV12-4 and TRBJ2-7, with D perhaps TRBD2 (6 bases). Trimming left V 2 bases short and J 4 bases short, with 24 bases between. The CDR3 extends over 18 amino acids. Here the CDR3 reads CASSLISSTHAGWYEQYF. In DNA form, the CDR3 reads TGTGCCAGCAGTTTAATCTCTAGCACACACGCGGGATGGTACGAGCAGTACTTC.

This clonotype was recorded once. Its ends do not fully match the called genes, so a read error is possible. The CDR3 here is CDSSLDFGTPSSYEQYF. CDR3 coding DNA: TGTGACAGCAGCCTAGACTTCGGGACACCCAGCTCCTACGAACAGTACTTC. This chain connects TRBV11-2 to TRBJ2-7, with D perhaps matching TRBD1 (6 bases). CDR1 and CDR2 from the germline V gene are SGHAT and FQNNGV. This CDR3 is 17 amino acids long.

Regarding this clonotype: Given a much more abundant clone one base away, this may be a read error. This rearrangement joins TRBV28 to TRBJ2-3, with D tentatively TRBD1 or TRBD2 (5 bases each). The germline V gene encodes CDR1 MDHEN and CDR2 SYDVKM. The CDR3 covers 15 residues. In DNA, the CDR3 is TGTGCCAGCACCCTGAGGGGCCCATACACAGATAAGCAGTATTTT. It codes for CASTLRGPYTDKQYF.

In regard to this clonotype: The conserved phenylalanine or tryptophan is not found at the CDR3 terminus, so this likely reflects a read error. The V gene is TRBV11-2, the J gene TRBJ2-7; 15 bases are shared with TRBD2. The CDR3 runs 18 residues. CDR1 is SGHAT, CDR2 FQNNGV, per germline. CDR3 loop: CTSSLSVGLAGGGYEQYL. The CDR3 DNA follows: TGCACCAGCAGCTTATCCGTTGGACTAGCGGGAGGGGGGTACGAGCAGTACTTA.

J is TRBJ2-2 and V is TRBV4-1; TRBD2 aligns across 10 bases. CDR1 is MGHRA, CDR2 YSYEKL, per germline. Germline trimming cut 9 bases from V and 4 bases from J; bases unmatched to any gene: 5. CDR3 length: 14 residues. In DNA, the CDR3 is TGCGCCAGTCTAGCGGGAGATGTCACCGGGGAGCTGTTTTTT. It yields the protein CASLAGDVTGELFF.

About this clonotype: At one end the junction does not follow the germline gene, possibly because of a read error. The V gene is TRBV30, the J gene TRBJ2-2, with a possible D match to TRBD2 (5 bases). The CDR3 has 13 amino acids. Germline assignment: CDR1 GTSNPN and CDR2 SVGIG (reference sequence). The CDR3: CAWSLQRNTGSCF. CDR3 nucleotide sequence: TGTGCCTGGAGTCTTCAGAGGAACACGGGGAGCTGTTTT.

This clonotype appeared many times. V usage is TRBV7-9 and J usage is TRBJ1-2, with TRBD1 matching over 7 bases. Trimming at V came to 5 bases and at J to 10 bases, leaving 4 bases not matched to a gene. The germline V gene has CDR1 SEHNR and CDR2 FQNEAQ (reference sequence). This CDR3 spans 11 amino acids. Written as DNA, the CDR3 is TGTGCCAGCAGCCGACAGGGTGACTACACCTTC. Protein: CASSRQGDYTF.

This clonotype showed up just once. Possible read error: a much larger clone is one base away. The chain couples TRBV30 to TRBJ2-3; TRBD2 agrees at 7 bases. This CDR3 comprises 14 residues. Looked up from germline, CDR1 is GTSNPN and CDR2 is SVGIG (reference sequence). V was clipped by 2 bases and J by 4 bases; unmatched bases: 6. DNA of the CDR3: TGTGCCTGGAGTTTCGGCGGGGGAGCAGATACGCAGTATTTT. It encodes CAWSFGGGADTQYF.

With respect to this clonotype: The junction differs from germline at one of its ends, possibly a read error. This chain links TRBV4-2 with TRBJ1-2; a weak D match, TRBD1 (5 bases). The CDR3 runs to 12 residues. In germline, CDR1 is LGHNA, CDR2 YNFKEQ. CDR3 DNA: TGTGCCAGCAGTCAAGGGACGGGTGGCTACGCCTTC. Its protein is CASSQGTGGYAF.

In the case of this clonotype: The junction differs from germline at one of its ends, possibly a read error. V and J are TRBV11-2 and TRBJ2-1, with a possible D match to TRBD1 (5 bases). This CDR3 has 22 amino acids. Germline-derived CDR1 and CDR2 are SGHAT and FQNNGV. The chain's CDR3 is CASSLSYRGPVKQVRSYNEQHF. DNA of the CDR3: TGTGCCAGCAGCCTCTCCTACCGAGGTCCCGTGAAACAGGTTCGCTCCTACAATGAGCAGCACTTC.

This clonotype was detected only a few times. At one boundary the junction diverges from the germline segment, which might be a read error. This chain joins TRBV11-2 and TRBJ2-1; D might be TRBD2 (6 bases). The CDR3 is 13 residues long. CDR1 is SGHAT and CDR2 is FQNNGV in the germline V gene. The CDR3, as DNA: TGTACTAGCAGACCCACAGGTCGCGATGAGCAGTTTTTC. Translation gives CTSRPTGRDEQFF. Complete variable domain (other parts from reference TRBV11-2 and TRBJ2-1): EAGVAQSPRYKIIEKRQSVAFWCNPISGHATLYWYQQILGQGPKLLIQFQNNGVVDDSQLPKDRFSAERLKGVDSTLKIQPAKLEDSAVYLCTSRPTGRDEQFFGPGTRLTVL.

This clonotype was seen only once. The chain joins TRBV19 to TRBJ2-5, with 7 positions matching TRBD1. The CDR3 has 12 residues. With 11 bases clipped from V and 5 bases from J, the junction kept 8 bases outside the gene matches. The germline V gene has CDR1 LNHDA and CDR2 SQIVND (reference sequence). The CDR3 DNA is TGTGCCCCGAGGGACAGCAGGGAGACCCAGTACTTC. Encoded protein: CAPRDSRETQYF.